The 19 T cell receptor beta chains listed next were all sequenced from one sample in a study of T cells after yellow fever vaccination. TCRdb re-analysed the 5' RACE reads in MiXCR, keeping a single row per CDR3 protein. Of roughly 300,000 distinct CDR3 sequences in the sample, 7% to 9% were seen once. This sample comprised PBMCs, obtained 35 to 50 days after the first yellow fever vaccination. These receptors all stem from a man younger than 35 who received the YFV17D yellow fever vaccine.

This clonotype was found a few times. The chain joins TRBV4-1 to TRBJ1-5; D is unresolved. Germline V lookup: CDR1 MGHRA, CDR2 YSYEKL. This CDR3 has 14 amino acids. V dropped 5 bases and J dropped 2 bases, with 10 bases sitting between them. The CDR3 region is CASSVRVGNQPQHF. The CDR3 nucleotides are TGCGCCAGCAGCGTCCGGGTAGGCAATCAGCCCCAGCATTTT.

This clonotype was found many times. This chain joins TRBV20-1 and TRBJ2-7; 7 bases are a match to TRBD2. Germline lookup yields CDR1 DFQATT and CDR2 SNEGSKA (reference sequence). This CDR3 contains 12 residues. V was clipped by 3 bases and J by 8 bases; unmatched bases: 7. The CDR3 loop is CSASVPGGKQYV. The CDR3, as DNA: TGCAGTGCTAGTGTTCCGGGGGGAAAGCAGTACGTC.

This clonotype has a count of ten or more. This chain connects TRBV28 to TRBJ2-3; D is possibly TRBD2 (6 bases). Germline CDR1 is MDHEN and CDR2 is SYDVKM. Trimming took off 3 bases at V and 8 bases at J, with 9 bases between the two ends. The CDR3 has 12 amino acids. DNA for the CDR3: TGTGCCAGCAGTTTGGGGGGTCCTACGCAGTATTTT. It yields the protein CASSLGGPTQYF.

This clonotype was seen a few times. The DNA of the CDR3 is TGTGCCAGCACCCACGGGAAGAGACCCTATACGCAGTATTTT. It codes for CASTHGKRPYTQYF. The V call is TRBV7-9, the J call TRBJ2-3; a weak D match, TRBD2 (5 bases). CDR1 is SEHNR, CDR2 FQNEAQ, per germline (reference sequence). The CDR3 has 14 residues. Trimming shortened V by 7 bases and J by 7 bases, and 18 bases separated the two germline ends.

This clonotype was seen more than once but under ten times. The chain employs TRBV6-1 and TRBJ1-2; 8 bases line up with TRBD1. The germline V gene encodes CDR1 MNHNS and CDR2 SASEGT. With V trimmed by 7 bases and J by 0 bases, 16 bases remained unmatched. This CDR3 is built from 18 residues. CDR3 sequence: CASTMTGVLSLTNYGYTF. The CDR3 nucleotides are TGTGCCAGCACAATGACAGGGGTCCTTTCTTTAACTAACTATGGCTACACCTTC.

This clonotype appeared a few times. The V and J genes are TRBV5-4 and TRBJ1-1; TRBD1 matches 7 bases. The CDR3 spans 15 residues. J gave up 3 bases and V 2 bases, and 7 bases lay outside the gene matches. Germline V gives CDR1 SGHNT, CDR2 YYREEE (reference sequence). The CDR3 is CASSFPGQADTEAFF. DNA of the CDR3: TGTGCCAGCAGCTTCCCCGGACAGGCAGACACTGAAGCTTTCTTT. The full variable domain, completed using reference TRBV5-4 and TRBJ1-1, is ETGVTQSPTHLIKTRGQQVTLRCSSQSGHNTVSWYQQALGQGPQFIFQYYREEENGRGNFPPRFSGLQFPNYSSELNVNALELDDSALYLCASSFPGQADTEAFFGQGTRLTVV.

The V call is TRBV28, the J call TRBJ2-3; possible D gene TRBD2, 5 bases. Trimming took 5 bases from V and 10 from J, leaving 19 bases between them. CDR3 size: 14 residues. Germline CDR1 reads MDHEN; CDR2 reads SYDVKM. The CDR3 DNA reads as TGTGCCAGCAGTACACCGGGGTTTGTGAAATCGCAGTATTTT. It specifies CASSTPGFVKSQYF.

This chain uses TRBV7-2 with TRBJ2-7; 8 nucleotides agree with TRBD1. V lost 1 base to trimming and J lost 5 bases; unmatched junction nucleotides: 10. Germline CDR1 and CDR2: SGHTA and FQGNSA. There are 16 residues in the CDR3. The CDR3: CASSLDAVRGLDEQYF. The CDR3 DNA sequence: TGTGCCAGCAGCTTAGACGCGGTCAGGGGGCTTGACGAGCAGTACTTC.

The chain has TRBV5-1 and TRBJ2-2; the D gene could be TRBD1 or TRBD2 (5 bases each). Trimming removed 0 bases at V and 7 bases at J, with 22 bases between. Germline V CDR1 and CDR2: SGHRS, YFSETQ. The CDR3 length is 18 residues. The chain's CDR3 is CASSLVLTATRVDGELFF. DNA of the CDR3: TGCGCCAGCAGCTTGGTTCTGACAGCAACGAGGGTCGACGGGGAGCTGTTTTTT.

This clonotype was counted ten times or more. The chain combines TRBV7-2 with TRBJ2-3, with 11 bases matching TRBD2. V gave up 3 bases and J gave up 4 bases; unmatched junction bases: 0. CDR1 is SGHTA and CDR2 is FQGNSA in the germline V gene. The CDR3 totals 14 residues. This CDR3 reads CASSFSGGADTQYF. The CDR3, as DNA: TGTGCCAGCAGCTTTAGCGGGGGGGCAGATACGCAGTATTTT.

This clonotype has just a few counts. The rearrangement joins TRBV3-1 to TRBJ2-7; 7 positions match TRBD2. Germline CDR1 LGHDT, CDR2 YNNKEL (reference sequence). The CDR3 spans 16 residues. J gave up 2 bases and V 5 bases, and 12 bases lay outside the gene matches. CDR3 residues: CASSFLGGNSPYEQYF. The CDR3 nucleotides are TGTGCCAGCAGCTTCCTCGGGGGGAACTCCCCCTACGAGCAGTACTTC.

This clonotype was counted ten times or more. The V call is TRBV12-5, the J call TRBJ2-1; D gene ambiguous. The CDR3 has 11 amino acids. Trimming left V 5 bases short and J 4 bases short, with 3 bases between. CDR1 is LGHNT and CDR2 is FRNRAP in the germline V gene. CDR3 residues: CASGLYNEQFF. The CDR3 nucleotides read TGTGCTAGTGGTCTTTACAATGAGCAGTTCTTC.

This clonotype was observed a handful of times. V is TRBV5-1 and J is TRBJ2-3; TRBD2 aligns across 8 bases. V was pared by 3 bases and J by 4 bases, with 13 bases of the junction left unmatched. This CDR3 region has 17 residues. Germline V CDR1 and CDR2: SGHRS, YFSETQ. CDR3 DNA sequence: TGCGCCAGCAGCTCCCCCCCCACGGGGGGGCTTTCAGATACGCAGTATTTT. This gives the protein CASSSPPTGGLSDTQYF.

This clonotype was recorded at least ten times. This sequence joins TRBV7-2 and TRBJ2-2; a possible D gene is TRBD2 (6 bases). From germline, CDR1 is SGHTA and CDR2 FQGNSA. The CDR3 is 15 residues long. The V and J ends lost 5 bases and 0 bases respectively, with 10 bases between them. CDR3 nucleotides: TGTGCCAGCAGCCGAGGAGGGGCGAACACCGGGGAGCTGTTTTTT. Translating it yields CASSRGGANTGELFF.

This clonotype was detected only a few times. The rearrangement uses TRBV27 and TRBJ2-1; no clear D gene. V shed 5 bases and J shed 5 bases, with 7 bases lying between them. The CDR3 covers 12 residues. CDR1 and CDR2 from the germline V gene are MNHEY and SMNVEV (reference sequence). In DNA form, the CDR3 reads TGTGCCAGCAGTCGGCCGGACAATGAGCAGTTCTTC. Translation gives CASSRPDNEQFF.

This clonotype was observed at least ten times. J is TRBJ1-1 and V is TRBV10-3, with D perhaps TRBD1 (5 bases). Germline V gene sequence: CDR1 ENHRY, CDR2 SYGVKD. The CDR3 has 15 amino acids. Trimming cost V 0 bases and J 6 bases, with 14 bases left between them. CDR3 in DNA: TGTGCCATCAGTGAGTCGATTCGGGAGGGGCCTGAAGCTTTCTTT. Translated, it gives CAISESIREGPEAFF.

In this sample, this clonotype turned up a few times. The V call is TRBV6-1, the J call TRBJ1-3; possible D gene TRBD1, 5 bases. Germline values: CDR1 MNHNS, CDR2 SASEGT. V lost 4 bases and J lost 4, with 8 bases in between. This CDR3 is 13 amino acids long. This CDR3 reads CASSGGGGNTIYF. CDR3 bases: TGTGCCAGCAGTGGGGGGGGAGGAAACACCATATATTTT.

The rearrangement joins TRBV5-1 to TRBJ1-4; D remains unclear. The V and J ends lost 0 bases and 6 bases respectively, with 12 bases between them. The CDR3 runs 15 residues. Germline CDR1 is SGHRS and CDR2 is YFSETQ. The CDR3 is CASSLGTGGDEKLFF. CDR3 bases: TGCGCCAGCAGCTTGGGGACCGGTGGAGATGAAAAACTGTTTTTT.

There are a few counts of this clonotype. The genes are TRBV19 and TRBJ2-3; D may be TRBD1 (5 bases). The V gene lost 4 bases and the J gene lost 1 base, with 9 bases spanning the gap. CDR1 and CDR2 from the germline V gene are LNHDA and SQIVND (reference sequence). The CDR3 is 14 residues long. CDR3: CASSSREGTDTQYF. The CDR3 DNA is TGTGCCAGTAGTAGCAGGGAAGGCACAGATACGCAGTATTTT.